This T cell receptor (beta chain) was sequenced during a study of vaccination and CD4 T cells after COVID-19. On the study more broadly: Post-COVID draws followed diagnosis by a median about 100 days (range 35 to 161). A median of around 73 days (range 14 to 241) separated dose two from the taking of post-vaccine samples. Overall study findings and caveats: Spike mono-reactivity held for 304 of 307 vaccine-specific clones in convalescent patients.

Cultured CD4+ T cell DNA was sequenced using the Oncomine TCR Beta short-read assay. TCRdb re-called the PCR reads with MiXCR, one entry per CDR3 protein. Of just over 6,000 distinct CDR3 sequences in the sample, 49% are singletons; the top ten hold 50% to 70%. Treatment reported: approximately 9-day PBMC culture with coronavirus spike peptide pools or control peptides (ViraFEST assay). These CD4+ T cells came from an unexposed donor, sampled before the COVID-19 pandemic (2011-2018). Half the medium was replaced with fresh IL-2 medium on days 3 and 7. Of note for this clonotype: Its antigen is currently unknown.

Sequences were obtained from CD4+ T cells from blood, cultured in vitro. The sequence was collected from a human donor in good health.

DNA of the CDR3: TGTGCCAGCAGCTTGTTGTTTGGACAGGGGAGCACCGGGGAGCTGTTTTTT. As protein: CASSLLFGQGSTGELFF. This rearrangement joins TRBV5-8 to TRBJ2-2; 9 bases are shared with TRBD1. The CDR3 has 17 amino acids. Germline CDR1 and CDR2: SGHTS and YDEGEE. The V and J ends lost 1 base and 4 bases, in that order; junction bases with no gene match: 8.